This T cell receptor (beta chain) was documented in a study of shared clonotypes between healthy human individuals. The assay was immunoSEQ multiplex PCR, and TCRdb's table has in-frame clones only and misses some. This table holds around 2,100,000 clones, approximately 94% found once. Positive CCR7 selection of CD45RO-negative cells yielded the naive CD8 cells, and terminally differentiated effector memory CD45RA+ cells were excluded. Donors comprised only Caucasian adults living in Nashville, Tennessee. Trimming took 0 bases from V and 4 from J, leaving 11 bases between them. The CDR3 is 14 amino acids. The germline V gene has CDR1 SGDLS and CDR2 YYNGEE. In regard to this clone: This same CDR3 is encoded by further DNA sequences in the sample.

This TCR came from a man aged 18-30 years in good health. The chain couples TRBV9 to TRBJ2-7; tentatively, D is TRBD2 (5 bases). Sequenced input: naive CD8+ T cells sorted from blood. CDR3 residues: CASSVGATNYEQYF. The DNA for the CDR3 is TGTGCCAGCAGCGTAGGGGCGACTAATTACGAGCAGTACTTC.